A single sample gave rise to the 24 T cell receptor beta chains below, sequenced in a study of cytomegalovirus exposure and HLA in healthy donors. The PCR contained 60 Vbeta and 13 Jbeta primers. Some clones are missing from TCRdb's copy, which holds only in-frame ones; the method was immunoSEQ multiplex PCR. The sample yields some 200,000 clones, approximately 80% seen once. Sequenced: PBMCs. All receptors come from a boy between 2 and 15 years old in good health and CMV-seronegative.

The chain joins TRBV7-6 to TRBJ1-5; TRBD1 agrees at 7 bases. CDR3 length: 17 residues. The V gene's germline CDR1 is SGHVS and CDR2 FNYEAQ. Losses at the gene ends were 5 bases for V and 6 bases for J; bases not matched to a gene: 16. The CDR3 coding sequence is TGTGCCAGCAGCGCAGGGGCGGGCAGGGGGTCTAGTCAGCCCCAGCATTTT. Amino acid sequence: CASSAGAGRGSSQPQHF.

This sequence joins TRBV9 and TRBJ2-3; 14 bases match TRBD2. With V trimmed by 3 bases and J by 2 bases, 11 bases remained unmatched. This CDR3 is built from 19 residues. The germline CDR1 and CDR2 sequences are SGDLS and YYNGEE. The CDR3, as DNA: TGTGCCAGCAGCGGGCCGGGACTAGCGGGGGCCCGGGCCACAGATACGCAGTATTTT. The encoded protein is CASSGPGLAGARATDTQYF. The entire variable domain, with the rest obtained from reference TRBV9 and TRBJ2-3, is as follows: DSGVTQTPKHLITATGQRVTLRCSPRSGDLSVYWYQQSLDQGLQFLIQYYNGEERAKGNILERFSAQQFPDLHSELNLSSLELGDSALYFCASSGPGLAGARATDTQYFGPGTRLTVL.

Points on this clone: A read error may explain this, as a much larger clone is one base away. The CDR3 loop reads CASSLGTNQPQHF. In DNA form, the CDR3 reads TGTGCCAGCAGCTTGGGGACAAATCAGCCCCAGCATTTT. The chain joins TRBV5-4 to TRBJ1-5, with D possibly being TRBD1 (5 bases). Germline V lookup: CDR1 SGHNT, CDR2 YYREEE (reference sequence). The CDR3 sequence is 13 residues long. Trimming took off 0 bases at V and 4 bases at J, with 5 bases between the two ends. The complete variable domain, with remaining parts taken from reference TRBV5-4 and TRBJ1-5, reads ETGVTQSPTHLIKTRGQQVTLRCSSQSGHNTVSWYQQALGQGPQFIFQYYREEENGRGNFPPRFSGLQFPNYSSELNVNALELDDSALYLCASSLGTNQPQHFGDGTRLSIL.

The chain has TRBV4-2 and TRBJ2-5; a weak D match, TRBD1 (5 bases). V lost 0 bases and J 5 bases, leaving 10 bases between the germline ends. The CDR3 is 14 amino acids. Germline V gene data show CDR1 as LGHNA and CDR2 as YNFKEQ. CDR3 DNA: TGTGCCAGCAGCCAAGAACACAGGCGGGAGACCCAGTACTTC. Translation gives CASSQEHRRETQYF.

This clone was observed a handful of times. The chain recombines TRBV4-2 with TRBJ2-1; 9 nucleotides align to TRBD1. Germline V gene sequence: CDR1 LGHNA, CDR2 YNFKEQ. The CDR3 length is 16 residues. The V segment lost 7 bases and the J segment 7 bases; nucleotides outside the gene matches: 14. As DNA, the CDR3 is TGTGCCAGCACCCTCAAAGGGGGACAGGGAATGAATGAGCAGTTCTTC. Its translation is CASTLKGGQGMNEQFF.

CDR3 sequence: CASSLGLSQETQYF. In nucleotides, the CDR3 is TGTGCCAGCAGCTTAGGGCTGTCCCAAGAGACCCAGTACTTC. The chain uses TRBV7-8 and TRBJ2-5; D is ambiguous. The germline gives CDR1 SGHVS, CDR2 FQNEAQ. V was cut by 1 base and J by 1 base, with 7 bases left in between. This CDR3 is built from 14 residues.

This chain's CDR3 is CASSPYTDTQYF. In DNA form, the CDR3 reads TGTGCCAGTAGCCCTTACACAGATACGCAGTATTTT. The chain carries TRBV19 and TRBJ2-3; D unresolved. Germline loops: CDR1 LNHDA, CDR2 SQIVND (reference sequence). The CDR3 is made up of 12 amino acids. V was trimmed by 6 bases and J by 2 bases, leaving 6 bases between them.

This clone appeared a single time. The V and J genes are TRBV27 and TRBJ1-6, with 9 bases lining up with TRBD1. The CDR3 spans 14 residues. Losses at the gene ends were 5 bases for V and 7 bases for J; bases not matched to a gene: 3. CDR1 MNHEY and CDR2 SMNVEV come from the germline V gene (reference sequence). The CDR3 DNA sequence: TGTGCCAGCAGTCCCGGGACAGGGAATTCACCCCTCCACTTT. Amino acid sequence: CASSPGTGNSPLHF.

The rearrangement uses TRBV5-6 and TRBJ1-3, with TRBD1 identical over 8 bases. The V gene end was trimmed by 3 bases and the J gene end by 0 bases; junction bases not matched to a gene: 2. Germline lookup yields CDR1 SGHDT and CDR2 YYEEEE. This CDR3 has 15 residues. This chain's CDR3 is CASSWGTGSGNTIYF. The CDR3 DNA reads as TGTGCCAGCAGCTGGGGGACAGGCTCTGGAAACACCATATATTTT.

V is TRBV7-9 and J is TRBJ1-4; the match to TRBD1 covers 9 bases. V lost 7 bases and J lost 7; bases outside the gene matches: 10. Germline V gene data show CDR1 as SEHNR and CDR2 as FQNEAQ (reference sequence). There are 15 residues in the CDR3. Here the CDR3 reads CASNKRQGVGEKLFF. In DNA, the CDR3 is TGTGCCAGCAACAAACGACAGGGGGTGGGTGAAAAACTGTTTTTT.

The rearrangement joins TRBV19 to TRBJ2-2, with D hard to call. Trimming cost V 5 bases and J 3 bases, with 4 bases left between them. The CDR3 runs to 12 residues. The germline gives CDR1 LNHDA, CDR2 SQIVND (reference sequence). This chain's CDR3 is CASSPYTGELFF. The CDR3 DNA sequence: TGTGCCAGTAGTCCTTACACCGGGGAGCTGTTTTTT.

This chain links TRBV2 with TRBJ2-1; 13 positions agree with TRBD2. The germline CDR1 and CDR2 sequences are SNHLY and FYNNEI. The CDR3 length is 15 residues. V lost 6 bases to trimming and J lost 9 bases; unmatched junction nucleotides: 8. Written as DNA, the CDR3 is TGTGCCAGCAGACCACTAGCGGGGGGGCAGGGTGAGCAGTTCTTC. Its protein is CASRPLAGGQGEQFF.

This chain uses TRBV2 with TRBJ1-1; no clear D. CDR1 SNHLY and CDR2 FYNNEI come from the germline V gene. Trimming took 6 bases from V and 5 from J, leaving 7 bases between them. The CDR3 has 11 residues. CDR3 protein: CASRRVTEAFF. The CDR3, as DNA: TGTGCCAGCAGGAGGGTTACTGAAGCTTTCTTT.

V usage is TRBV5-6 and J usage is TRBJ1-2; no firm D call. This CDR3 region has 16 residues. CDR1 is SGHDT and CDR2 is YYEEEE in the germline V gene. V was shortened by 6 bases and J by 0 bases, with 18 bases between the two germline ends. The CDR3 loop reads CASTPRVGAANYGYTF. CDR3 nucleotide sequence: TGTGCCAGCACCCCGAGAGTGGGCGCCGCTAACTATGGCTACACCTTC.

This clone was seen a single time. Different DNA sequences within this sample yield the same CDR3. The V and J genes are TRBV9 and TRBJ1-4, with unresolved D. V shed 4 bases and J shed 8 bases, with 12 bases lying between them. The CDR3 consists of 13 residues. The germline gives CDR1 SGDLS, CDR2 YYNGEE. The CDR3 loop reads CASSPGVGEKLFF. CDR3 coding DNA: TGTGCCAGCAGCCCCGGGGTGGGGGAAAAACTGTTTTTT.

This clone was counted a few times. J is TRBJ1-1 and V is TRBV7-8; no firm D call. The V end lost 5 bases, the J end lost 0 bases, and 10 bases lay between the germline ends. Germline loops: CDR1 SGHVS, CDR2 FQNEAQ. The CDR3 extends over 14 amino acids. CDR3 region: CASSPGVLNTEAFF. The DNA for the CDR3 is TGTGCCAGCAGCCCCGGGGTCCTGAACACTGAAGCTTTCTTT.

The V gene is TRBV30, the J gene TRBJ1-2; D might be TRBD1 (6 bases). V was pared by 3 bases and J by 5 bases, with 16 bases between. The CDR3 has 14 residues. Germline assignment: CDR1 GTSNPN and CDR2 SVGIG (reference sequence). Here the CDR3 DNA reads TGTGCCTGGAGCGGAACAGGGTTTAATTATGGCTACACCTTC. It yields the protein CAWSGTGFNYGYTF.

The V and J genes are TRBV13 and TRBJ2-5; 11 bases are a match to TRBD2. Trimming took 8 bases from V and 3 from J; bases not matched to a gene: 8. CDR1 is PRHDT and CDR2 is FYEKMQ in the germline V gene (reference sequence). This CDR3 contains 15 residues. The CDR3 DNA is TGTGCCAGCCACCACCTGACTAGCGGGGAAGAGACCCAGTACTTC. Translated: CASHHLTSGEETQYF.

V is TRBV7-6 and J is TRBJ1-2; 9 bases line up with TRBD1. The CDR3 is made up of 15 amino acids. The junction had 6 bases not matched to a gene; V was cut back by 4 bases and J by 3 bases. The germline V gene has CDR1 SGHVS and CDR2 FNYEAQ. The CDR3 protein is CASSSGQGFDYGYTF. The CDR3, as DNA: TGTGCCAGCAGCTCAGGACAGGGGTTTGACTATGGCTACACCTTC.

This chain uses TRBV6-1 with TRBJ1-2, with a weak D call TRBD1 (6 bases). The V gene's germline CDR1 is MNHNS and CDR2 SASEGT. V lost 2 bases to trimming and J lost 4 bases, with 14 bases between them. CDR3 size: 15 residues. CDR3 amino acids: CASSERGAPVYGYTF. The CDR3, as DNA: TGTGCCAGCAGTGAACGGGGGGCGCCGGTCTATGGCTACACCTTC.

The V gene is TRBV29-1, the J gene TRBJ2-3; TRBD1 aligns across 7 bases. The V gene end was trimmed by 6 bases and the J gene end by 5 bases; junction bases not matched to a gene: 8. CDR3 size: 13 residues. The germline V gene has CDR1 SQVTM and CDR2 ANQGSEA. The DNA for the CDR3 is TGCAGCGTCGCGACAGGGTTTGGAGATACGCAGTATTTT. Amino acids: CSVATGFGDTQYF.

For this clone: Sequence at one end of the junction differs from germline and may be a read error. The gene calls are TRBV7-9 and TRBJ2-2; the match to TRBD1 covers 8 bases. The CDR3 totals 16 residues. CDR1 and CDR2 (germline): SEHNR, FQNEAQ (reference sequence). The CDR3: CASSVRGLSNTGEPFF. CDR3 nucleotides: TGTGCCAGCAGCGTCAGGGGGCTCTCGAACACCGGGGAGCCGTTTTTT.

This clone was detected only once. CDR3 DNA sequence: TGTGCCAGCAAGAAGGGGGCAAACGTATTAGGCACTGAAGCTTTCTTT. Translated: CASKKGANVLGTEAFF. The chain has TRBV7-9 and TRBJ1-1; 7 nucleotides match TRBD1. The V gene end was trimmed by 7 bases and the J gene end by 4 bases; junction bases not matched to a gene: 15. Germline CDR1 is SEHNR and CDR2 is FQNEAQ (reference sequence). The CDR3 has 16 residues.

The CDR3 region is CASSQAAGGNNEQFF. CDR3 coding DNA: TGTGCCAGCAGCCAAGCGGCGGGGGGGAATAACGAGCAGTTCTTC. The chain carries TRBV4-2 and TRBJ2-1; 9 nucleotides line up with TRBD2. CDR3 size: 15 residues. V trimming: 1 base; J trimming: 10 bases; junction bases outside the gene matches: 8. Germline V gene lookup returns CDR1 LGHNA and CDR2 YNFKEQ.